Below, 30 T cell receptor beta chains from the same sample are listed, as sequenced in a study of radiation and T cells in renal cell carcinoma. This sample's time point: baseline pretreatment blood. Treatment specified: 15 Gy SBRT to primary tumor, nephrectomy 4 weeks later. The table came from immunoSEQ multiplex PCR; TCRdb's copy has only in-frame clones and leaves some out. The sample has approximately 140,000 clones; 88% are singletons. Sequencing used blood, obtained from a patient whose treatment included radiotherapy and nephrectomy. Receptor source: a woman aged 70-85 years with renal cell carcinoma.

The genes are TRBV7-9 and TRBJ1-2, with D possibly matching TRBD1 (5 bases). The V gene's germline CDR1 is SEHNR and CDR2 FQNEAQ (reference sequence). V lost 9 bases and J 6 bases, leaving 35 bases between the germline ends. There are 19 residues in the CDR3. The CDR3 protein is CASTPGQGGRWLDVDGYTF. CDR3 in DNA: TGTGCCAGTACCCCGGGGCAGGGCGGACGGTGGCTCGATGTGGATGGCTACACCTTC. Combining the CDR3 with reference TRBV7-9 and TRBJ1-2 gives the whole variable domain DTGVSQNPRHKITKRGQNVTFRCDPISEHNRLYWYRQTLGQGPEFLTYFQNEAQLEKSRLLSDRFSAERPKGSFSTLEIQRTEQGDSAMYLCASTPGQGGRWLDVDGYTFGSGTRLTVV.

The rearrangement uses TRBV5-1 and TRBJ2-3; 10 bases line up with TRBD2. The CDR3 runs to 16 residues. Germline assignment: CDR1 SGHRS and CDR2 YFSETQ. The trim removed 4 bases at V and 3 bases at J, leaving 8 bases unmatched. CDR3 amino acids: CASSRTGLAATDTQYF. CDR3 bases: TGCGCCAGCAGCAGGACCGGACTAGCGGCGACAGATACGCAGTATTTT.

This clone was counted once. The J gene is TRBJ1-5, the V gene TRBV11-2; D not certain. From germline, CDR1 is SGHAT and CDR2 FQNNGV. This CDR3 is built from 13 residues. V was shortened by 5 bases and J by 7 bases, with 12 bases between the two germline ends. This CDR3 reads CASSPGKGQPQHF. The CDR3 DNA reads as TGTGCCAGCAGCCCTGGGAAGGGACAGCCCCAGCATTTT. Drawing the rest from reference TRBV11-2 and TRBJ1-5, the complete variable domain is EAGVAQSPRYKIIEKRQSVAFWCNPISGHATLYWYQQILGQGPKLLIQFQNNGVVDDSQLPKDRFSAERLKGVDSTLKIQPAKLEDSAVYLCASSPGKGQPQHFGDGTRLSIL.

The CDR3 here is CASSSSQGTGNTIYF. The CDR3 coding sequence is TGCGCCAGCAGCTCATCACAGGGCACCGGAAACACCATATATTTT. This sequence joins TRBV5-1 and TRBJ1-3; possible D gene TRBD1, 6 bases. V lost 3 bases and J 4 bases, leaving 14 bases between the germline ends. The CDR3 sequence is 15 residues long. In germline, CDR1 is SGHRS, CDR2 YFSETQ.

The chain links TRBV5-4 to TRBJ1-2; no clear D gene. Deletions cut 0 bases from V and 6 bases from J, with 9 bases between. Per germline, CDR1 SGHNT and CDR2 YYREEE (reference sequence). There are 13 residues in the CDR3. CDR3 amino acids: CASSLGMEDGYTF. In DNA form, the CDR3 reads TGTGCCAGCAGCTTGGGGATGGAAGATGGCTACACCTTC.

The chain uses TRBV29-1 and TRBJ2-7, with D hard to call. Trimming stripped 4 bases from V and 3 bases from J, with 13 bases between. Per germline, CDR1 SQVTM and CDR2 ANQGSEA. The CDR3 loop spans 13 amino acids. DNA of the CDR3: TGCAGCGTTGGAGAGGCGCTAGACTACGAGCAGTACTTC. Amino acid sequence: CSVGEALDYEQYF.

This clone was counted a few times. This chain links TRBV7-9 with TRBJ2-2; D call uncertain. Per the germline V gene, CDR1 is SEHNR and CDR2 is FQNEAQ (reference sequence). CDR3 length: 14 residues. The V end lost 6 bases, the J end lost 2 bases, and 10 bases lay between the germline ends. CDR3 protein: CASRQDINTGELFF. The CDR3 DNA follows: TGTGCCAGCAGACAAGACATTAACACCGGGGAGCTGTTTTTT.

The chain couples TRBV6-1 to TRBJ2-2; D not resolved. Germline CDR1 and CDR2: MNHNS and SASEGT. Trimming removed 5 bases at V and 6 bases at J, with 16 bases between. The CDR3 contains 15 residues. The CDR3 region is CASSPLGVRAGELFF. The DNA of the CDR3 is TGTGCCAGCAGTCCGCTGGGCGTACGTGCCGGGGAGCTGTTTTTT.

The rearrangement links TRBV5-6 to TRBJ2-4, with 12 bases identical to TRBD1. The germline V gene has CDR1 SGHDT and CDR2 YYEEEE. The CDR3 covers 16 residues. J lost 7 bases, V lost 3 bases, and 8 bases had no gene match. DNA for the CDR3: TGTGCCAGCAGCTGGGACAGGGGGCTATATTTGAACATTCAGTACTTC. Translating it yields CASSWDRGLYLNIQYF.

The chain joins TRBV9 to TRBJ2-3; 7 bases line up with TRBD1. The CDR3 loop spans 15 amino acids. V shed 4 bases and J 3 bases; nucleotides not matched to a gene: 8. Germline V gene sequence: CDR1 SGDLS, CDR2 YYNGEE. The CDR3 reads CASSSRQGGTDTQYF. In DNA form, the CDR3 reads TGTGCCAGCAGCTCCAGACAGGGTGGAACAGATACGCAGTATTTT.

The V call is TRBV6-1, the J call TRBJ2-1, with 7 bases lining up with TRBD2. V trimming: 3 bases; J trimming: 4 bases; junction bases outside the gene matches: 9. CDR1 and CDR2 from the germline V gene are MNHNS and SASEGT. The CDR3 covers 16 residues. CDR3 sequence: CASSDFQLAQYNEQFF. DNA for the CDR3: TGTGCCAGCAGTGACTTTCAACTAGCGCAATACAATGAGCAGTTCTTC.

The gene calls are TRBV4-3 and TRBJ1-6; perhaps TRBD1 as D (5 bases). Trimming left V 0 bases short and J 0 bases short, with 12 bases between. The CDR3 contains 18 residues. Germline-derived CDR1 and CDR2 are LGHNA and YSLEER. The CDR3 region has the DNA TGCGCCAGCAGCCAAGATACGGGGGGGAGCTCCTATAATTCACCCCTCCACTTT. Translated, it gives CASSQDTGGSSYNSPLHF.

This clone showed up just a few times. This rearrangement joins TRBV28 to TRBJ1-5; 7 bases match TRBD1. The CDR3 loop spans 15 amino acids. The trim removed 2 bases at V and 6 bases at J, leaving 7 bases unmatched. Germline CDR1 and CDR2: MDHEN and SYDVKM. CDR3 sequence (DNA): TGTGCCAGCAGTTTACCCGACAGGGACACTCAGCCCCAGCATTTT. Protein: CASSLPDRDTQPQHF.

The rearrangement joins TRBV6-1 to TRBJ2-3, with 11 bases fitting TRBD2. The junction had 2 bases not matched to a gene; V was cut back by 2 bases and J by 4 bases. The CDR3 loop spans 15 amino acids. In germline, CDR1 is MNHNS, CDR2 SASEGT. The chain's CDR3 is CASSELAGGPDTQYF. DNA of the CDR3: TGTGCCAGCAGTGAATTAGCGGGGGGGCCAGATACGCAGTATTTT.

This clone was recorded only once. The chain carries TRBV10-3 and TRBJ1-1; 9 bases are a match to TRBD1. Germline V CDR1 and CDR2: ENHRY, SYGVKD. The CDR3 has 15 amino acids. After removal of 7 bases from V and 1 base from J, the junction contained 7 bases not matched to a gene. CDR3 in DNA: TGTGCCATCAAGGACAGGGGTAGTTGGAACACTGAAGCTTTCTTT. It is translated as CAIKDRGSWNTEAFF.

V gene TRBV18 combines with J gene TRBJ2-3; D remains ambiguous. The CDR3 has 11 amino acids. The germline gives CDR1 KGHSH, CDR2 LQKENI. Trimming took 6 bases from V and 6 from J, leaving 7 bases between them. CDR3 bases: TGTGCCAGCTCTTATCAGGATACGCAGTATTTT. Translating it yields CASSYQDTQYF.

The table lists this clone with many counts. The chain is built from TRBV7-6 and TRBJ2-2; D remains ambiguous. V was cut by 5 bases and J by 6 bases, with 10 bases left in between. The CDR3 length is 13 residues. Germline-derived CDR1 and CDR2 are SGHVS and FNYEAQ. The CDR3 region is CASSLNGAGELFF. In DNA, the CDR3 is TGTGCCAGCAGCCTGAATGGCGCCGGGGAGCTGTTTTTT.

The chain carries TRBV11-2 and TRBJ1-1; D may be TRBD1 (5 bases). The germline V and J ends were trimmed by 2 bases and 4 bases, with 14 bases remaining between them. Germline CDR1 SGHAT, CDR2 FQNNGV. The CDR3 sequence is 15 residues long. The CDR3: CASSLSPGQGTEAFF. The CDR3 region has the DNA TGTGCCAGCAGCTTATCCCCAGGGCAGGGCACTGAAGCTTTCTTT. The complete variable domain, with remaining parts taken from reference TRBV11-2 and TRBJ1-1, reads EAGVAQSPRYKIIEKRQSVAFWCNPISGHATLYWYQQILGQGPKLLIQFQNNGVVDDSQLPKDRFSAERLKGVDSTLKIQPAKLEDSAVYLCASSLSPGQGTEAFFGQGTRLTVV.

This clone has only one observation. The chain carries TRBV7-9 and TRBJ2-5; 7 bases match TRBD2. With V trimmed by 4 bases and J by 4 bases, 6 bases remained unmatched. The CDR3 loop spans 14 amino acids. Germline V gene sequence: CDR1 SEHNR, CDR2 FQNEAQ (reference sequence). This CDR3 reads CASSSPSGVETQYF. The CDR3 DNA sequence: TGTGCCAGCAGCTCACCTAGCGGAGTAGAGACCCAGTACTTC.

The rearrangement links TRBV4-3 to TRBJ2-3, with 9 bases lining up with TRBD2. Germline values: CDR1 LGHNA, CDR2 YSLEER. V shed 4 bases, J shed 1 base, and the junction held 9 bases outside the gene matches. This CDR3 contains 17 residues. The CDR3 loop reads CASSPYLAGMGTDTQYF. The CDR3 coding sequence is TGCGCCAGCAGCCCCTACCTAGCGGGGATGGGCACAGATACGCAGTATTTT.

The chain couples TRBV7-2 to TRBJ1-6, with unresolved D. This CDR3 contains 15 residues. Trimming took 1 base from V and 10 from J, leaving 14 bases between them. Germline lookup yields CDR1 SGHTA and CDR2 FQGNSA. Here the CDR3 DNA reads TGTGCCAGCAGCTTAGGGACTCGCCCGGGGTCACCCCTCCACTTT. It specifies CASSLGTRPGSPLHF. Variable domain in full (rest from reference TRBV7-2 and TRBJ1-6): GAGVSQSPSNKVTEKGKDVELRCDPISGHTALYWYRQSLGQGLEFLIYFQGNSAPDKSGLPSDRFSAERTGGSVSTLTIQRTQQEDSAVYLCASSLGTRPGSPLHFGNGTRLTVT.

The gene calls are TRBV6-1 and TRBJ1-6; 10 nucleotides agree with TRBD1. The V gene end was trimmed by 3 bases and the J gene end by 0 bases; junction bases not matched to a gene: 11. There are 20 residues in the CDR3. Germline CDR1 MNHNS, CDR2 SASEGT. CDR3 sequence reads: CASSESEGQGRSSYNSPLHF. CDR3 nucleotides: TGTGCCAGCAGTGAGAGCGAGGGACAGGGGAGAAGCTCCTATAATTCACCCCTCCACTTT.

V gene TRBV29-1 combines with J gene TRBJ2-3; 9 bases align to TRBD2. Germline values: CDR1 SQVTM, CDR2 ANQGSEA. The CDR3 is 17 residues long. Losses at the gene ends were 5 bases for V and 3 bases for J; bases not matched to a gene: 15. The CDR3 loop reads CSVLKQRGAWRTDTQYF. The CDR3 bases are TGCAGCGTTCTTAAACAGCGGGGGGCCTGGCGGACAGATACGCAGTATTTT.

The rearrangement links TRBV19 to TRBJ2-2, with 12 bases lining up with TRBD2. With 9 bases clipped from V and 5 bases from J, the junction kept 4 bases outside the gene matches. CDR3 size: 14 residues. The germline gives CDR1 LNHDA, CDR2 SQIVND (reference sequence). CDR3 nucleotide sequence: TGTGCCAGCACCGGACTAGCGGGGACCGGGGAGCTGTTTTTT. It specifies CASTGLAGTGELFF.

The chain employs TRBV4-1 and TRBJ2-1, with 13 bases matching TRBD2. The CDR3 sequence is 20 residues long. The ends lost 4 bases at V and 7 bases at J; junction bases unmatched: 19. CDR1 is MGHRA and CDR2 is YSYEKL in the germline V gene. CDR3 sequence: CASSPTHTGLAGSQGNEQFF. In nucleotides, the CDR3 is TGCGCCAGCAGCCCTACTCACACGGGACTAGCGGGGTCACAAGGTAATGAGCAGTTCTTC.

CDR3 bases: TGTGCCAGCAGCCCCTGGGGGGGGCAAGGAGATACGCAGTATTTT. It yields the protein CASSPWGGQGDTQYF. The chain carries TRBV9 and TRBJ2-3; TRBD2 might be the D (7 bases). The CDR3 is 15 residues long. Germline CDR1 is SGDLS and CDR2 is YYNGEE. Between the trimmed V and J ends, which lost 4 bases and 5 bases, there was a span of 17 bases.

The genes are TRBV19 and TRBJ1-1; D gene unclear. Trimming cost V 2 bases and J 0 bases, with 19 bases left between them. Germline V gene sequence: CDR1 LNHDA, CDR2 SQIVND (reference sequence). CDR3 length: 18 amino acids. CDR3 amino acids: CASSIQVGGLGLNTEAFF. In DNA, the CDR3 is TGTGCCAGTAGTATACAGGTTGGTGGTTTGGGTTTGAACACTGAAGCTTTCTTT.

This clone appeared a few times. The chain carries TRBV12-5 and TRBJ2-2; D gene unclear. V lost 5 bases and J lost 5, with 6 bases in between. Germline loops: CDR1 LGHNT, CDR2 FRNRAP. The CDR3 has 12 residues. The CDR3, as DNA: TGTGCTAGTGGTCTTCAGACCGGGGAGCTGTTTTTT. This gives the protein CASGLQTGELFF.

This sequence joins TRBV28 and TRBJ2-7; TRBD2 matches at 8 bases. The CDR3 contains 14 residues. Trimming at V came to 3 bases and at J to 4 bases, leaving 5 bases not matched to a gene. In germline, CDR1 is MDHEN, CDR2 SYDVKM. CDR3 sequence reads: CASSFAQREYEQYF. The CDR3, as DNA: TGTGCCAGCAGTTTTGCCCAGCGGGAGTACGAGCAGTACTTC.

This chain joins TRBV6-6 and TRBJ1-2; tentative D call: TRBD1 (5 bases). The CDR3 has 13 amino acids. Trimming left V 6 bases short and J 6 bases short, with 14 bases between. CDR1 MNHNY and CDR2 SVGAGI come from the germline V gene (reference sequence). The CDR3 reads CASSLRETNGYTF. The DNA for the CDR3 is TGTGCCAGCAGCCTCAGGGAAACTAATGGCTACACCTTC.